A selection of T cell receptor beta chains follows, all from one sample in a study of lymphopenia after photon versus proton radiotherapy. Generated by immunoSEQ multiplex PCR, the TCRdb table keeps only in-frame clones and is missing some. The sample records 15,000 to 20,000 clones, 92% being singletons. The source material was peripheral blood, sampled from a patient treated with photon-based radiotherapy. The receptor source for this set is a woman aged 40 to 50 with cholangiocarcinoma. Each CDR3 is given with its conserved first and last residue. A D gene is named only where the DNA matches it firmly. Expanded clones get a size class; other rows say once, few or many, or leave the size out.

CDR3 DNA: NA
CDR3 protein: CASSVPPTGPTEAFF
clone size: NA
D gene: NA
J gene: TRBJ1-1
V gene: TRBV6-1

CDR3 DNA: TGTGCCAGCAGTTCCCTTATTGGCGATGGCTACACCTTC
CDR3 protein: CASSSLIGDGYTF
clone size: NA
D gene: NA
J gene: TRBJ1-2
V gene: TRBV6-5

CDR3 DNA: TGCGCCAGCAGCGCGGGAATCTACAATGAGCAGTTCTTC
CDR3 protein: CASSAGIYNEQFF
clone size: NA
D gene: NA
J gene: TRBJ2-1
V gene: TRBV4-1

CDR3 DNA: TGTGCCAGCAGCTCCAGAGCGGGAGGTTCCTACGAGCAGTACTTC
CDR3 protein: CASSSRAGGSYEQYF
clone size: NA
D gene: TRBD2
J gene: TRBJ2-7
V gene: TRBV7-2

CDR3 DNA: TGTGCCAGCAATCCGGGCAGACTACCCACAGATACGCAGTATTTT
CDR3 protein: CASNPGRLPTDTQYF
clone size: NA
D gene: NA
J gene: TRBJ2-3
V gene: TRBV28

CDR3 DNA: TGTGCCAGCTTCCCCTTCGGAGGAGCAGATACGCAGTATTTT
CDR3 protein: CASFPFGGADTQYF
clone size: NA
D gene: NA
J gene: TRBJ2-3
V gene: TRBV2

CDR3 DNA: TGTGCCAGCAGCCCCCGGACTAGCGGGGGCTACGAGCAGTACTTC
CDR3 protein: CASSPRTSGGYEQYF
clone size: NA
D gene: TRBD2
J gene: TRBJ2-7
V gene: TRBV7-2

CDR3 DNA: TGTGCCAGCAGCTTAGCCAGGGGGACGAACACTGAAGCTTTCTTT
CDR3 protein: CASSLARGTNTEAFF
clone size: NA
D gene: TRBD1
J gene: TRBJ1-1
V gene: TRBV7-2

CDR3 DNA: TGTGCCACCAGCAGAGATCTGAGCGGGAGCTGGGACGAGCAGTACTTC
CDR3 protein: CATSRDLSGSWDEQYF
clone size: NA
D gene: TRBD2
J gene: TRBJ2-7
V gene: TRBV15

CDR3 DNA: TGTGCCAGTAGTATGATCGGACAGGGAGGGGTCACTGAAGCTTTCTTT
CDR3 protein: CASSMIGQGGVTEAFF
clone size: once
D gene: TRBD1
J gene: TRBJ1-1
V gene: TRBV19

CDR3 DNA: TGCAGCGTTGACAGGGGTGGGAATGAAAAACTGTTTTTT
CDR3 protein: CSVDRGGNEKLFF
clone size: NA
D gene: NA
J gene: TRBJ1-4
V gene: TRBV29-1

CDR3 DNA: TGTGCTAGCAGCGTCGGCCCGGGACAGGCCTACGAGCAGTACTTC
CDR3 protein: CASSVGPGQAYEQYF
clone size: NA
D gene: TRBD1
J gene: TRBJ2-7
V gene: TRBV7-7

CDR3 DNA: TGTGCCAGCATCCCGGGAGGAGGGCGTATCACTGAAGCTTTCTTT
CDR3 protein: CASIPGGGRITEAFF
clone size: NA
D gene: NA
J gene: TRBJ1-1
V gene: TRBV28

CDR3 DNA: TGTGCCAGCAGGGCTCCGACAGGGATGAACACTGAAGCTTTCTTT
CDR3 protein: CASRAPTGMNTEAFF
clone size: NA
D gene: TRBD1
J gene: TRBJ1-1
V gene: TRBV2

CDR3 DNA: TGTGCCAGCAGCTCAATCACTAGCGGGCGATTCTACGAGCAGTACTTC
CDR3 protein: CASSSITSGRFYEQYF
clone size: NA
D gene: TRBD2
J gene: TRBJ2-7
V gene: TRBV11-2

CDR3 DNA: TGTGCCAGCAGCTTACTACTAGCGGGAAGCTCCTACAATGAGCAGTTCTTC
CDR3 protein: CASSLLLAGSSYNEQFF
clone size: NA
D gene: TRBD2
J gene: TRBJ2-1
V gene: TRBV11-2

CDR3 DNA: TGCAGCGTGAACGGACTAGCGGGGCGCACCGGGGAGCTGTTTTTT
CDR3 protein: CSVNGLAGRTGELFF
clone size: NA
D gene: TRBD2
J gene: TRBJ2-2
V gene: TRBV29-1

CDR3 DNA: TGTGCCAGCAGCTTAAGGGAGCTGAACACTGAAGCTTTCTTT
CDR3 protein: CASSLRELNTEAFF
clone size: NA
D gene: NA
J gene: TRBJ1-1
V gene: TRBV7-8

CDR3 DNA: TGTGCCAGCACCGAGGGGACAGGTAAAACCTACGAGCAGTACTTC
CDR3 protein: CASTEGTGKTYEQYF
clone size: NA
D gene: TRBD1
J gene: TRBJ2-7
V gene: TRBV6-1

CDR3 DNA: TGCGCCAGCAGGGGTCGTCCCACAGATACGCAGTATTTT
CDR3 protein: CASRGRPTDTQYF
clone size: NA
D gene: NA
J gene: TRBJ2-3
V gene: TRBV10-2

CDR3 DNA: TGTGCCAGCAGCCGGACAGACTCCTACGAGCAGTACTTC
CDR3 protein: CASSRTDSYEQYF
clone size: once
D gene: NA
J gene: TRBJ2-7
V gene: TRBV16

CDR3 DNA: TGTGCCAGTAGTCGGACAGGGGAAAGCTATAATTCACCCCTCCACTTT
CDR3 protein: CASSRTGESYNSPLHF
clone size: NA
D gene: TRBD1
J gene: TRBJ1-6
V gene: TRBV19

CDR3 DNA: TGTGCCAGCAGTGACTGGACCGCAGGCCCAGATACGCAGTATTTT
CDR3 protein: CASSDWTAGPDTQYF
clone size: few
D gene: NA
J gene: TRBJ2-3
V gene: TRBV2

CDR3 DNA: TGTGCCAGCAGCTTTCAGGGAATGGCCACAGATACGCAGTATTTT
CDR3 protein: CASSFQGMATDTQYF
clone size: NA
D gene: NA
J gene: TRBJ2-3
V gene: TRBV7-3

CDR3 DNA: TGTGCCAGCAGTGAACTGAGGGCTTCGTCCTACGAGCAGTACTTC
CDR3 protein: CASSELRASSYEQYF
clone size: NA
D gene: NA
J gene: TRBJ2-7
V gene: TRBV6-1

CDR3 DNA: TGTGCCAGCAGCTTAGGGAGCGGGAACTCCTACGAGCAGTACTTC
CDR3 protein: CASSLGSGNSYEQYF
clone size: NA
D gene: TRBD2
J gene: TRBJ2-7
V gene: TRBV7-6

CDR3 DNA: TGTGCCAGCTCCCCGGACACCGGGGAGCTGTTTTTT
CDR3 protein: CASSPDTGELFF
clone size: NA
D gene: NA
J gene: TRBJ2-2
V gene: TRBV18

CDR3 DNA: TGTGCCAGCAGGTTAGCGGGGGGACCCACAGATACGCAGTATTTT
CDR3 protein: CASRLAGGPTDTQYF
clone size: NA
D gene: TRBD2
J gene: TRBJ2-3
V gene: TRBV7-2

CDR3 DNA: TGTGCCAGCAGCCAGGCGGGTTCCCGTTGGAATGAGCAGTTCTTC
CDR3 protein: CASSQAGSRWNEQFF
clone size: NA
D gene: NA
J gene: TRBJ2-1
V gene: TRBV13

CDR3 DNA: TGTGCCAGCAGTGAAAATCTCGAAGCTTTCTTT
CDR3 protein: CASSENLEAFF
clone size: NA
D gene: NA
J gene: TRBJ1-1
V gene: TRBV2

CDR3 DNA: TGTGCCAGCAGCTTGGCCGGGGCAGGTTTCTATGGCTACACCTTC
CDR3 protein: CASSLAGAGFYGYTF
clone size: NA
D gene: NA
J gene: TRBJ1-2
V gene: TRBV5-4

CDR3 DNA: TGTGCCAGCAGTGACCCCGCGGGGGCCACAGATACGCAGTATTTT
CDR3 protein: CASSDPAGATDTQYF
clone size: few
D gene: NA
J gene: TRBJ2-3
V gene: TRBV6-1

CDR3 DNA: TGCGCCAGCAGCCAAACCACAGGGAGGTCGGACAATGAGCAGTTCTTC
CDR3 protein: CASSQTTGRSDNEQFF
clone size: NA
D gene: NA
J gene: TRBJ2-1
V gene: TRBV5-1

CDR3 DNA: TGTGCCAGCAGTGAAACTGACGGAATCTATGGCTACACCTTC
CDR3 protein: CASSETDGIYGYTF
clone size: NA
D gene: NA
J gene: TRBJ1-2
V gene: TRBV6-1

CDR3 DNA: TGTGCCAGCAGCTTGGCTAGCGGGGGGGCCGGGACCCAGTACTTC
CDR3 protein: CASSLASGGAGTQYF
clone size: NA
D gene: TRBD2
J gene: TRBJ2-5
V gene: TRBV7-9

CDR3 DNA: TGTGCCAGCAGCTTAATCAGCGGGAGGGCCGGAGAGACCCAGTACTTC
CDR3 protein: CASSLISGRAGETQYF
clone size: NA
D gene: TRBD2
J gene: TRBJ2-5
V gene: TRBV7-3

CDR3 DNA: TGTGCCAGCAGCACGACTAGCGGGGATACAGATACGCAGTATTTT
CDR3 protein: CASSTTSGDTDTQYF
clone size: NA
D gene: TRBD2
J gene: TRBJ2-3
V gene: TRBV7-3

CDR3 DNA: TGTGCCAGCAGCTTAGATTGGGCTAGCGGGAGTAGGAACAATGAGCAGTTCTTC
CDR3 protein: CASSLDWASGSRNNEQFF
clone size: NA
D gene: TRBD2
J gene: TRBJ2-1
V gene: TRBV7-2

CDR3 DNA: TGTGCCAGCAGTTTAAACAGGGACCTTCGACCCCAGCATTTT
CDR3 protein: CASSLNRDLRPQHF
clone size: NA
D gene: NA
J gene: TRBJ1-5
V gene: TRBV27

CDR3 DNA: TGTGCCAGCAGCTTAGACTTCCTGAACACTGAAGCTTTCTTT
CDR3 protein: CASSLDFLNTEAFF
clone size: NA
D gene: NA
J gene: TRBJ1-1
V gene: TRBV11-2

CDR3 DNA: TGTGCCACCAGCCAGGACAGGGGGCTGAACTATGGCTACACCTTC
CDR3 protein: CATSQDRGLNYGYTF
clone size: NA
D gene: TRBD1
J gene: TRBJ1-2
V gene: TRBV15

CDR3 DNA: TGTGCCAGCAGCCAATTTTCCGGGACAGGTCCCTACAATGAGCAGTTCTTC
CDR3 protein: CASSQFSGTGPYNEQFF
clone size: NA
D gene: TRBD1
J gene: TRBJ2-1
V gene: TRBV14

CDR3 DNA: TGTGCCTGGAGTGTACTCGGGGGCAATCAGCCCCAGCATTTT
CDR3 protein: CAWSVLGGNQPQHF
clone size: NA
D gene: NA
J gene: TRBJ1-5
V gene: TRBV30

CDR3 DNA: TGTGCCAGCAGTTCCCGGACAGGAGGGCAGTACTTC
CDR3 protein: CASSSRTGGQYF
clone size: NA
D gene: TRBD1
J gene: TRBJ2-7
V gene: TRBV27

CDR3 DNA: TGCGCCAGCAGCTCAAACAGGGTCCCGAACACTGAAGCTTTCTTT
CDR3 protein: CASSSNRVPNTEAFF
clone size: NA
D gene: NA
J gene: TRBJ1-1
V gene: TRBV5-1

CDR3 DNA: TGTGCCAGCAGCTTAGTAGGGCGACAGGGGGGATTGAACACTGAAGCTTTCTTT
CDR3 protein: CASSLVGRQGGLNTEAFF
clone size: few
D gene: TRBD1
J gene: TRBJ1-1
V gene: TRBV7-9

CDR3 DNA: TGTGCCAGCAGTGGAACTGAAGCTTTCTTT
CDR3 protein: CASSGTEAFF
clone size: NA
D gene: NA
J gene: TRBJ1-1
V gene: TRBV28

CDR3 DNA: TGTGCCAGCAGCCAAGATGCGAGCGACTCCTACAATGAGCAGTTCTTC
CDR3 protein: CASSQDASDSYNEQFF
clone size: NA
D gene: NA
J gene: TRBJ2-1
V gene: TRBV14

CDR3 DNA: TGCGCCAGCAGCCAAGATCGGGCGGTCAAGAACACTGAAGCTTTCTTT
CDR3 protein: CASSQDRAVKNTEAFF
clone size: NA
D gene: NA
J gene: TRBJ1-1
V gene: TRBV4-3

CDR3 DNA: TGTGCCAGCAGCTTACAGGGCCCAGATACGCAGTATTTT
CDR3 protein: CASSLQGPDTQYF
clone size: NA
D gene: NA
J gene: TRBJ2-3
V gene: TRBV7-3

CDR3 DNA: TGTGCCAGCAGGGCGGGGACTGGGGCCAACGTCCTGACTTTC
CDR3 protein: CASRAGTGANVLTF
clone size: NA
D gene: NA
J gene: TRBJ2-6
V gene: TRBV6-6

CDR3 DNA: TGTGCCAGCAGTCCCTACGGGGGGCAAAGGAACACTGAAGCTTTCTTT
CDR3 protein: CASSPYGGQRNTEAFF
clone size: NA
D gene: NA
J gene: TRBJ1-1
V gene: TRBV27

CDR3 DNA: TGTGCCAGCAGTGCGACTAGCGGGGGACACTCCTACGAGCAGTACTTC
CDR3 protein: CASSATSGGHSYEQYF
clone size: NA
D gene: TRBD2
J gene: TRBJ2-7
V gene: TRBV6-1

CDR3 DNA: TGTGCCAGCAGTCCCGTTCTCGAGGGGCACTATGGCTACACCTTC
CDR3 protein: CASSPVLEGHYGYTF
clone size: NA
D gene: NA
J gene: TRBJ1-2
V gene: TRBV28

CDR3 DNA: TGCGCCAGCAAGACAGGGCGCGCAGATACGCAGTATTTT
CDR3 protein: CASKTGRADTQYF
clone size: NA
D gene: TRBD1
J gene: TRBJ2-3
V gene: TRBV5-1